Shown below are 12 T cell receptor beta chains from a single sample sequenced in a study of shared clonotypes between healthy human individuals. Naive-designated CD8 cells lacked CD45RO, were positively enriched for CCR7, and omitted terminally differentiated effector memory CD45RA+ cells. The method was immunoSEQ multiplex PCR; TCRdb's version includes in-frame clones alone and lacks a portion of them. The sample shows roughly 2.1 million clones, about 92% of them seen only once. Sequenced input: naive CD8+ T cells from PBMCs. The receptors here all came from a man between 18 and 35 years old in good health. Some clones in this sample may be carry-over from other donors' samples.

The chain carries TRBV11-2 and TRBJ2-1, with TRBD2 identical over 9 bases. After removal of 1 base from V and 3 bases from J, the junction contained 4 bases not matched to a gene. CDR1 and CDR2 from the germline V gene are SGHAT and FQNNGV. The CDR3 covers 16 residues. CDR3 in amino acids: CASSLGVTSGYNEQFF. The CDR3 coding sequence is TGTGCCAGCAGCTTAGGGGTGACTAGCGGCTACAATGAGCAGTTCTTC.

The chain joins TRBV28 to TRBJ1-5; D not resolved. CDR1 is MDHEN, CDR2 SYDVKM, per germline. The CDR3 spans 14 residues. Trimming stripped 3 bases from V and 2 bases from J, with 8 bases between. For the CDR3, the DNA is TGTGCCAGCAGTTTTAGGCGGCGCAATCAGCCCCAGCATTTT. Its protein product is CASSFRRRNQPQHF.

This chain joins TRBV27 and TRBJ2-1; a weak D match, TRBD1 (6 bases). The V gene's germline CDR1 is MNHEY and CDR2 SMNVEV (reference sequence). Trimming pared 0 bases from V and 4 bases from J, leaving 16 bases between. CDR3 length equals 17 residues. The DNA for the CDR3 is TGTGCCAGCAGTTTATCTGGCGGGTCTAGGGGGTACAATGAGCAGTTCTTC. This codes for CASSLSGGSRGYNEQFF.

This clone was recorded only once. The sample has other DNA sequences that encode this CDR3 too. This chain uses TRBV19 with TRBJ1-5; D is unclear. Looked up from germline, CDR1 is LNHDA and CDR2 is SQIVND (reference sequence). The ends were cut back, 3 bases at V and 3 bases at J, with 9 bases in the middle. The CDR3 extends over 14 amino acids. The CDR3 DNA is TGTGCCAGTAGTATCGATCGGGACAATCAGCCCCAGCATTTT. Translating it yields CASSIDRDNQPQHF.

This clone was detected only once. Different DNA sequences within this sample yield the same CDR3. The chain has TRBV28 and TRBJ1-1; D unresolved. The germline V gene encodes CDR1 MDHEN and CDR2 SYDVKM. V gave up 3 bases and J gave up 0 bases, with 5 bases separating them. This CDR3 spans 13 amino acids. CDR3 protein: CASSFQLNTEAFF. CDR3 in DNA: TGTGCCAGCAGTTTCCAACTGAACACTGAAGCTTTCTTT. Using reference TRBV28 and TRBJ1-1 for the parts outside the CDR3, the full variable domain is DVKVTQSSRYLVKRTGEKVFLECVQDMDHENMFWYRQDPGLGLRLIYFSYDVKMKEKGDIPEGYSVSREKKERFSLILESASTNQTSMYLCASSFQLNTEAFFGQGTRLTVV.

The chain carries TRBV15 and TRBJ2-1, with 7 bases identical to TRBD1. V lost 3 bases to trimming and J lost 1 base; unmatched junction nucleotides: 3. This CDR3 has 15 residues. Germline V gives CDR1 LNHNV, CDR2 YYDKDF (reference sequence). The CDR3 protein is CATSSGRGSYNEQFF. Here the CDR3 DNA reads TGTGCCACCAGCAGTGGCAGGGGGTCCTACAATGAGCAGTTCTTC.

As to this clone: Different DNA sequences within this sample yield the same CDR3. The V gene is TRBV28, the J gene TRBJ2-7; maybe TRBD1 (5 bases). Germline-derived CDR1 and CDR2 are MDHEN and SYDVKM. V lost 3 bases to trimming and J lost 3 bases, with 9 bases between them. The CDR3 length is 13 residues. As DNA, the CDR3 is TGTGCCAGCAGTTTGAGGACAATCTACGAGCAGTACTTC. It translates to CASSLRTIYEQYF. Combining the CDR3 with reference TRBV28 and TRBJ2-7 gives the whole variable domain DVKVTQSSRYLVKRTGEKVFLECVQDMDHENMFWYRQDPGLGLRLIYFSYDVKMKEKGDIPEGYSVSREKKERFSLILESASTNQTSMYLCASSLRTIYEQYFGPGTRLTVT.

The chain uses TRBV29-1 and TRBJ2-7; D possibly corresponds to TRBD2 (5 bases). Per the germline V gene, CDR1 is SQVTM and CDR2 is ANQGSEA. Trimming pared 0 bases from V and 3 bases from J, leaving 9 bases between. The CDR3 consists of 13 residues. In DNA, the CDR3 is TGCAGCGTTGAAGATCTTGAGGGCTACGAGCAGTACTTC. It specifies CSVEDLEGYEQYF.

The chain has TRBV11-2 and TRBJ2-7; D remains ambiguous. Trimming took off 5 bases at V and 2 bases at J, with 13 bases between the two ends. CDR3 size: 14 residues. Germline V gene data show CDR1 as SGHAT and CDR2 as FQNNGV. The CDR3 spells CASSRLLPPYEQYF. Here the CDR3 DNA reads TGTGCCAGCAGCCGGCTATTACCACCCTACGAGCAGTACTTC.

This clone was seen a single time. The V and J genes are TRBV11-2 and TRBJ1-2; D is perhaps TRBD1 (5 bases). V lost 5 bases to trimming and J lost 4 bases, with 20 bases between them. The germline gives CDR1 SGHAT, CDR2 FQNNGV. The CDR3 has 16 residues. CDR3 loop: CASSPTLGAFGYGYTF. CDR3 nucleotide sequence: TGTGCCAGCAGCCCCACGTTAGGGGCGTTCGGCTATGGCTACACCTTC. Drawing the rest from reference TRBV11-2 and TRBJ1-2, the complete variable domain is EAGVAQSPRYKIIEKRQSVAFWCNPISGHATLYWYQQILGQGPKLLIQFQNNGVVDDSQLPKDRFSAERLKGVDSTLKIQPAKLEDSAVYLCASSPTLGAFGYGYTFGSGTRLTVV.

The chain recombines TRBV5-6 with TRBJ2-1; TRBD1 aligns across 9 bases. The germline V gene encodes CDR1 SGHDT and CDR2 YYEEEE. The CDR3 has 14 amino acids. J lost 6 bases, V lost 6 bases, and 7 bases had no gene match. In DNA, the CDR3 is TGTGCCAGCACCTGGGGGACAGGGATCAATGAGCAGTTCTTC. This gives the protein CASTWGTGINEQFF.

This chain connects TRBV5-1 to TRBJ2-1; D is ambiguous. The CDR3 has 18 amino acids. V lost 4 bases and J 0 bases, leaving 20 bases between the germline ends. The V gene's germline CDR1 is SGHRS and CDR2 YFSETQ. CDR3 nucleotides: TGCGCCAGCAGCCCGGCGGTTTTTGCGGCCTCCTCCTACAATGAGCAGTTCTTC. It encodes CASSPAVFAASSYNEQFF. Combining the CDR3 with reference TRBV5-1 and TRBJ2-1 gives the whole variable domain KAGVTQTPRYLIKTRGQQVTLSCSPISGHRSVSWYQQTPGQGLQFLFEYFSETQRNKGNFPGRFSGRQFSNSRSEMNVSTLELGDSALYLCASSPAVFAASSYNEQFFGPGTRLTVL.